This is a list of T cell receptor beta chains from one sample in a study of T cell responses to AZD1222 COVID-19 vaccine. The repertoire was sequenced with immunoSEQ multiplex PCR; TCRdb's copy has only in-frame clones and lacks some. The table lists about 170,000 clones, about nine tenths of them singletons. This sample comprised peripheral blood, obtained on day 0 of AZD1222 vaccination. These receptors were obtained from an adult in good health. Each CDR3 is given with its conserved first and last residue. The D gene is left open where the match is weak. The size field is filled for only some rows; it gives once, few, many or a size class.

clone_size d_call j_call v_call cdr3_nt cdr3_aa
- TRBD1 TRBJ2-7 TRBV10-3 TGTGCCATCAGTGAGTCACTGCAGGGGGTCCACGAGCAGTACTTC CAISESLQGVHEQYF
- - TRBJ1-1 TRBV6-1 TGTGCCAGCAGTGATCAGGGCACTGAAGCTTTCTTT CASSDQGTEAFF
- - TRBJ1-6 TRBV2 TGTGCCAGCATCCCGAAGGGGCGATGGAATTCACCCCTCCACTTT CASIPKGRWNSPLHF
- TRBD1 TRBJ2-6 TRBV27 TGTGCCAGCACGCTATACGGGGACAGACCCATTACCAGCGACTCTGGGGCCAACGTCCTGACTTTC CASTLYGDRPITSDSGANVLTF
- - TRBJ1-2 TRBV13 TGTGCCAGCTCTTTGACCAGAGGTGGCTACACCTTC CASSLTRGGYTF
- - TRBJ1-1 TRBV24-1 TGTGCCACCAGTGAAAACCGACAGAACACTGAAGCTTTCTTT CATSENRQNTEAFF
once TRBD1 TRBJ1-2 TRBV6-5 TGTGCCAGCAGTTCGACAGGGAACTATGGCTACACCTTC CASSSTGNYGYTF
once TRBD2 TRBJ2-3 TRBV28 TGTGCCAGCAGTGACGGACTAGCGGGGTTAGGCACAGATACGCAGTATTTT CASSDGLAGLGTDTQYF
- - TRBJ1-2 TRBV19 TGTGCCAGTAGTATCGCAGGGAGCCCCGGCTATGGCTACACCTTC CASSIAGSPGYGYTF
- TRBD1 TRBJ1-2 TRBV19 TGTGCCTGCGTAGGACAGGGCCTCTATGGCTACACCTTC CACVGQGLYGYTF
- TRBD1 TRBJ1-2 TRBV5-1 TGCGCCAGCAGCTTGTCCGGACAGGGAGAAAGGGGCTACACCTTC CASSLSGQGERGYTF
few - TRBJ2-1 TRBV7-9 TGTGCCAGCAGCCTGCTGGGGGACAATGAGCAGTTCTTC CASSLLGDNEQFF
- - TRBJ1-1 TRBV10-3 TGTGCCGTACGACCGCGGCTCGGAGGCACTGAAGCTTTCTTT CAVRPRLGGTEAFF
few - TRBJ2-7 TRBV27 TGTGCCAGCAGCGAAAACTACGGTGGTAGGGTTGGGCAGTACTTC CASSENYGGRVGQYF
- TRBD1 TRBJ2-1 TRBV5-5 TGTGCCAGCGGGGACAGCAACCGGCAGTTCTTC CASGDSNRQFF
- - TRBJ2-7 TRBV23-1 TGCGCCAGCAGGGGGTCCTCCTACGAGCAGTACTTC CASRGSSYEQYF
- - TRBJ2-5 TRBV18 TGTGCCAGCTCACCCGGCTTCGGCGGCCAAGAGACCCAGTACTTC CASSPGFGGQETQYF
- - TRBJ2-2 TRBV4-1 TGCGCCAGCAGCCAGGTGCAGGCAGGAGAGACCGGGGAGCTGTTTTTT CASSQVQAGETGELFF
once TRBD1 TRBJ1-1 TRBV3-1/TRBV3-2 TGTGCCAGCAGCCAAGGGGGACAGGGCCATAACACTGAAGCTTTCTTT CASSQGGQGHNTEAFF
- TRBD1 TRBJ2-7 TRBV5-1 TGCGCCAGCAGCTTGGCCTGGGACAGGGAGGCCTACGAGCAGTACTTC CASSLAWDREAYEQYF
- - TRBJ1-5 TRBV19 TGTGCCAGTAGTATAGATCTAGGGTTTGGCAATCAGCCCCAGCATTTT CASSIDLGFGNQPQHF
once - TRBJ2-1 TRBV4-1 TGCGCCAGCAGCCCTATAGCGACGGATCAATCGCAGTTCTTC CASSPIATDQSQFF
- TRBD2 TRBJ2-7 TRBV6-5 TGTGCCAGCAGTTACTCGATAGGCGGGGGCTACGAGCAGTACTTC CASSYSIGGGYEQYF
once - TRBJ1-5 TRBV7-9 TGTGCCAGCAGCTTAGCGGGGGCTAGCAATCAGCCCCAGCATTTT CASSLAGASNQPQHF
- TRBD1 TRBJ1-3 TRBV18 TGTGCCAGCTCACCCCAGCCGCAGGGGGCCAACACCATATATTTT CASSPQPQGANTIYF